The present entry profiles one T cell receptor beta chain with its context. Which antigen it targets is not known. There are no base qualities to consult, and no much larger clone falls within one base. The sample belongs to a study of T cell responses to AZD1222 COVID-19 vaccine (dated by TCRdb to the early 2020s). Regarding the complete study: TCR sequencing covered some 250 trial participants: 207 given two doses of AZD1222 and about 26 given two doses of MenACWY control vaccine. Trial participants were enrolled by age into subgroups of 18-55, 56-69 and 70-plus years, and about 150, 27 and 61 TCR-sequenced participants, respectively, were included in these subgroups.

Broader findings and caveats from the paper: Reportedly, close to half of the unique spike-specific TCRs recognized epitopes lying outside the regions that are mutated in the B.1.351 and B.1.1.7 variants. After two AZD1222 doses, spike-specific TCR breadth and depth were significantly higher than at day 0 and than in MenACWY recipients. CD4 TCRs associated with the vaccine covered the entire spike protein, and the dominant responses were in regions 160-218 and 743-854. Conclusions about previously exposed vaccinees are limited, since just six AZD1222 recipients were seropositive for SARS-CoV-2 at baseline. Participants were mostly white British, with more females than males. The authors suggested clonal diversity may have been underestimated. Because no day 14 peak-response samples were available, repertoires were characterized only after the peak T cell response. The 56-69-year group was small, and its depth increase did not reach significance, likely because of low power.

CDR1 and CDR2 were assigned from the germline V gene (reference sequence) as SSHAT and FNYEAQ. V loses 6 bases of germline sequence and J loses 5 bases, and the interval between the two ends is 10 bases. Measured from the cysteine to the phenylalanine, the CDR3 is 12 residues long. Here the CDR3 DNA is all that survives: 36 bases in frame from base 1. This sample's time point label indicates: about 28 days (+/-7) after the second vaccine dose. The label giving this sample's treatment or condition can be read as: meningococcal conjugate vaccine given as trial control. Samples from vaccinated people were obtained from the UK trials COV001 and COV002, which included a single-blind randomized controlled phase 2/3 trial of AZD1222 (ChAdOx1 nCoV-19) in healthy adults. Trial participant PBMC samples were collected at day 0 and day 28 after the second dose for TCRbeta chain sequencing. The CDR3 regions of human TCRbeta chains were analyzed by immunosequencing. The original pipeline was this. TCRs in the repertoires were matched against a reference library of SARS-CoV-2-specific TCRs that had been generated with the MIRA antigen-specificity platform. Breadth was defined as the fraction of unique TCRs that were SARS-CoV-2-associated. Depth was defined as the fraction of total T cells that were SARS-CoV-2-associated. Each spike-specific TCR was assigned to its reactive spike region and to a CD4 or CD8 class using the MIRA data. Log10-transformed breadth and depth values were compared by one-way ANOVA with Sidak's multiple comparisons tests. What TCRdb holds here is the immuneACCESS table cut down to in-frame rearrangements. Part of the clones is not present; checked against another copy, under half of the missing clones reflect an unresolved V gene, and the others are unexplained. V and J calls and clone size are given by that table; D and trimming were obtained from the DNA. The sample has more than 95,000 clones on record, more than 75% of them singletons. The ten biggest clones cover roughly 3.3% of the sample.

The sequenced sample was peripheral blood, obtained 28 days after the second dose of the MenACWY control vaccine. In this chain, TRBV7-7 is recombined with TRBJ1-2; there is no confident call for the D gene. The origin of this receptor is an adult who received the MenACWY meningococcal vaccine as a control. This receptor has the CDR3 CASRRPYYGYTF. Here is the DNA: TGTGCCAGCAGACGCCCCTATTATGGCTACACCTTC.